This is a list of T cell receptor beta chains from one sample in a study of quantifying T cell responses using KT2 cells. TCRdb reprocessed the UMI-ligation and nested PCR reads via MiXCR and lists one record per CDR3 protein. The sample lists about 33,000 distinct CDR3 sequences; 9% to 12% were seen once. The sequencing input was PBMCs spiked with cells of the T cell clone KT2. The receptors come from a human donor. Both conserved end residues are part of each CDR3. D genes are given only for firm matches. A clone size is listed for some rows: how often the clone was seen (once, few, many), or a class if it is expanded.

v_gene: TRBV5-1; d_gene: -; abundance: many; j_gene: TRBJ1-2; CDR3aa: CASSWGSFFNYGYTF; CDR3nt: TGCGCCAGCAGCTGGGGGTCCTTCTTTAACTATGGCTACACCTTC
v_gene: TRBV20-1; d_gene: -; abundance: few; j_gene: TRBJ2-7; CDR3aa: CSASSRGDEQYF; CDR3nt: TGCAGTGCTAGCTCCAGGGGGGACGAGCAGTACTTC
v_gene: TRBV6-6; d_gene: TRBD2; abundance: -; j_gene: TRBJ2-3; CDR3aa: CASSRTSGSTDTQYF; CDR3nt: TGTGCCAGCAGCCGGACTAGCGGGAGCACAGATACGCAGTATTTT
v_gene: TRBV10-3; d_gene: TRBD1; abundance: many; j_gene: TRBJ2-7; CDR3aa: CAIRGNRGSYEQYF; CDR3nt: TGTGCCATCAGGGGGAACAGGGGGTCCTACGAGCAGTACTTC
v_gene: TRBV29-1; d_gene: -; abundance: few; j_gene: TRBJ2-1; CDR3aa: CSVEVLSGTAGNEQFF; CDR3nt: TGCAGCGTTGAAGTATTATCTGGGACCGCGGGCAATGAGCAGTTCTTC
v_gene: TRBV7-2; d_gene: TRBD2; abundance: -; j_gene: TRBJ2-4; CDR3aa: CASSLSASGRQAKNIQYF; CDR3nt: TGTGCCAGCAGCTTATCCGCTAGCGGGAGACAAGCCAAAAACATTCAGTACTTC
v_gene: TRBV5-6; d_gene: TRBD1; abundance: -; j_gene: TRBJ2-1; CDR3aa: CASSFPFLDRDSYNEQFF; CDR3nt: TGTGCCAGCAGCTTCCCCTTTCTTGACAGGGACTCCTACAATGAGCAGTTCTTC
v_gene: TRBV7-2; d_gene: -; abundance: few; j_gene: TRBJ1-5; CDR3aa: CASSPRGGNQPQHF; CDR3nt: TGTGCCAGCAGCCCACGGGGAGGCAATCAGCCCCAGCATTTT
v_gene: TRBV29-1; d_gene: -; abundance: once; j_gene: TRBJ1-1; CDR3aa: CSVEYGGSEAFF; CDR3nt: TGCAGCGTTGAGTACGGGGGGAGTGAAGCTTTCTTT
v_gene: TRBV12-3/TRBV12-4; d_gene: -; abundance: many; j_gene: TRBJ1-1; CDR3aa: CASSFLRAEAFF; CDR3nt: TGTGCCAGCAGTTTTTTGAGGGCTGAAGCTTTCTTT
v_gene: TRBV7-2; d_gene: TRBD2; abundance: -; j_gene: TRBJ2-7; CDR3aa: CASSSLAGGPDEQYF; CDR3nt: TGTGCCAGCAGCTCCCTAGCGGGAGGGCCCGACGAGCAGTACTTC
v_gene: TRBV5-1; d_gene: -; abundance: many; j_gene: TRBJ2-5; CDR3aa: CASSFGETQYF; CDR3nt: TGTGCCAGCAGTTTCGGAGAGACCCAGTACTTC
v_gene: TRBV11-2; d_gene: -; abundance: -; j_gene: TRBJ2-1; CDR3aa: CASSYRGPYNEQFF; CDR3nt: TGTGCCAGCAGCTACCGGGGGCCCTACAATGAGCAGTTCTTC
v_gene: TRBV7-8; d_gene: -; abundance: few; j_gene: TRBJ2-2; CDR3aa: CASSLAGWEELFF; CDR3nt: TGTGCCAGCAGCTTGGCCGGGTGGGAAGAGCTGTTTTTT
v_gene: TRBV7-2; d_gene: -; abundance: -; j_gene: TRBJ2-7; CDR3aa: CASSLVGEQYF; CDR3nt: TGTGCCAGCAGCTTAGTAGGCGAGCAGTACTTC
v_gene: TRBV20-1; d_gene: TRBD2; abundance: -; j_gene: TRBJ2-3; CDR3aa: CSAKSPQTSGGPTDTQYF; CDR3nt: TGCAGTGCAAAATCCCCCCAGACTAGCGGGGGGCCAACAGATACGCAGTATTTT
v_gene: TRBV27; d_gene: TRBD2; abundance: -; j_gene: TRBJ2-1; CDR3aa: CASSPGAGANNEQFF; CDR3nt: TGTGCCAGCAGTCCCGGAGCGGGAGCAAACAATGAGCAGTTCTTC